Presented here are 24 T cell receptor beta chains from one specimen sequenced in a study of blood T cells in healthy people across ages. For the second PCR, which ran for roughly 6 to 12 cycles, a sample-barcoded 5' primer and a J-beta primer mix were used. TCRdb re-called the 5' RACE reads through MiXCR, storing one row per CDR3 protein. The data hold about 1.8 million distinct CDR3 sequences, with 40% to 55% observed a single time. Source material: blood. The receptors originated from a woman between 40 and 55 years old in good health.

This clonotype was counted a single time. The J gene is TRBJ2-1, the V gene TRBV27; D gene ambiguous. V was clipped by 8 bases and J by 6 bases, with 14 bases between them. The germline V gene encodes CDR1 MNHEY and CDR2 SMNVEV (reference sequence). CDR3 size: 13 residues. The CDR3 region is CASRISASNEQFF. The CDR3 nucleotides are TGTGCCAGCCGAATCAGCGCCTCCAATGAGCAGTTCTTC.

The gene calls are TRBV6-2 or TRBV6-3 and TRBJ1-1; D unresolved. The length of the CDR3 is 16 residues. Trimming took 6 bases from V and 4 from J, leaving 21 bases between them. Germline assignment: CDR1 MNHEY and CDR2 SVGEGT. The CDR3 loop is CASRVGLTSLGTEAFF. The CDR3, as DNA: TGTGCCAGCAGAGTAGGACTGACAAGCCTCGGCACTGAAGCTTTCTTT.

CDR3 DNA sequence: TGTGCCAGCAGTCCACTAACTGGGCAGCAGTACTTC. It codes for CASSPLTGQQYF. This chain links TRBV6-5 with TRBJ2-4; no definite D call. V gave up 5 bases and J gave up 13 bases, with 15 bases separating them. CDR3 length equals 12 residues. The germline gives CDR1 MNHEY, CDR2 SVGAGI.

This clonotype was seen a handful of times. This chain joins TRBV20-1 and TRBJ1-2, with D uncertain. Trimming cost V 3 bases and J 1 base, with 6 bases left between them. The length of the CDR3 is 12 residues. CDR1 is DFQATT, CDR2 SNEGSKA, per germline (reference sequence). The CDR3 spells CSASGDNYGYTF. CDR3 DNA sequence: TGCAGTGCTAGTGGGGATAACTATGGCTACACCTTC.

This chain joins TRBV12-3 or TRBV12-4 and TRBJ2-3; no definite D call. This CDR3 has 15 residues. The germline V and J ends were trimmed by 2 bases and 1 base, with 10 bases remaining between them. The chain's CDR3 is CASSLYSGGTDTQYF. In DNA form, the CDR3 reads TGTGCCAGCAGTTTATATAGTGGGGGCACAGATACGCAGTATTTT.

This clonotype was recorded only once. CDR3 nucleotide sequence: TGCGCCAGCAGCCAAGATCCAGGCGGGGGTGAGCAGTTCTTC. Protein sequence: CASSQDPGGGEQFF. J is TRBJ2-1 and V is TRBV4-3; 7 bases match TRBD2. Trimming cost V 0 bases and J 9 bases; bases outside gene matches: 5. CDR1 is LGHNA, CDR2 YSLEER, per germline. This CDR3 is 14 amino acids long.

The chain employs TRBV28 and TRBJ1-4, with D tentatively TRBD1 (5 bases). The length of the CDR3 is 13 residues. Trimming cost V 11 bases and J 3 bases, with 13 bases left between them. CDR1 is MDHEN and CDR2 is SYDVKM in the germline V gene. CDR3 nucleotide sequence: TGTGCCGCCGGGGCAGGCCCTAATGAAAAACTGTTTTTT. It encodes CAAGAGPNEKLFF.

This clonotype was seen more than once but under ten times. CDR3 sequence: CASSPPSGLRVEEQFF. In nucleotides, the CDR3 is TGTGCCAGCTCACCACCTTCCGGACTTCGGGTCGAAGAGCAGTTCTTC. The chain couples TRBV18 to TRBJ2-1; maybe TRBD2 (5 bases). The CDR3 contains 16 residues. Germline V lookup: CDR1 KGHSH, CDR2 LQKENI. Trimming removed 0 bases at V and 10 bases at J, with 19 bases between.

This clonotype occurred a few times. The rearrangement uses TRBV28 and TRBJ2-5; D not resolved. Trimming pared 1 base from V and 4 bases from J, leaving 16 bases between. Germline CDR1 and CDR2: MDHEN and SYDVKM. The length of the CDR3 is 16 residues. CDR3 amino acids: CASSLLGNLKTETQYF. The DNA of the CDR3 is TGTGCCAGCAGTTTATTGGGGAATTTAAAGACAGAGACCCAGTACTTC.

This clonotype was detected only a few times. The V gene is TRBV19, the J gene TRBJ1-5; no reliable D call. The CDR3 extends over 15 amino acids. Trimming cost V 0 bases and J 0 bases, with 6 bases left between them. Germline V lookup: CDR1 LNHDA, CDR2 SQIVND (reference sequence). CDR3 loop: CASSIEDHSNQPQHF. Here the CDR3 DNA reads TGTGCCAGTAGTATAGAAGACCATAGCAATCAGCCCCAGCATTTT.

The chain links TRBV20-1 to TRBJ2-2; 10 bases line up with TRBD2. The CDR3 is 15 amino acids. Germline loops: CDR1 DFQATT, CDR2 SNEGSKA (reference sequence). V lost 4 bases to trimming and J lost 3 bases; unmatched junction nucleotides: 5. The CDR3 nucleotides read TGCAGTGCTACTAGCGGGGGTGGTTACACCGGGGAGCTGTTTTTT. This gives the protein CSATSGGGYTGELFF.

The V and J genes are TRBV24-1 and TRBJ2-4; TRBD1 agrees at 9 bases. The DNA end lines up better with TRBJ2-5; the J call may be wrong. The CDR3 length is 14 residues. Germline CDR1 and CDR2: KGHDR and SFDVKD. In nucleotides, the CDR3 is TGTGCCACCAGTGATTGGACAGGGGATGAGACCCAGTACTTC. Protein product: CATSDWTGDETQYF.

This clonotype was counted between two and nine times. The chain employs TRBV6-2 or TRBV6-3 and TRBJ2-3, with D unresolved. The CDR3 sequence is 13 residues long. Germline V gives CDR1 MNHEY, CDR2 SVGEGT. The V end was cut by 5 bases, the J end by 6 bases, with 12 bases between. CDR3 sequence reads: CASSTQTWDTQYF. CDR3 coding DNA: TGTGCCAGCAGTACCCAAACTTGGGATACGCAGTATTTT.

The rearrangement uses TRBV6-1 and TRBJ2-5; D not resolved. V lost 7 bases, J lost 2 bases, and 11 bases lay in between. There are 13 residues in the CDR3. The V gene's germline CDR1 is MNHNS and CDR2 SASEGT. CDR3 sequence reads: CASTSGAQETQYF. DNA for the CDR3: TGTGCCAGCACGTCAGGCGCTCAAGAGACCCAGTACTTC.

The chain couples TRBV4-1 to TRBJ2-5; D is undetermined. V lost 2 bases to trimming and J lost 3 bases, with 10 bases between them. The CDR3 spans 14 residues. CDR1 is MGHRA, CDR2 YSYEKL, per germline. The chain's CDR3 is CASSQLGTEETQYF. The CDR3 bases are TGCGCCAGCAGCCAACTGGGTACGGAAGAGACCCAGTACTTC.

The chain combines TRBV20-1 with TRBJ2-7, with D tentatively TRBD2 (5 bases). The last part of the DNA fits TRBJ2-5 better; the J call may be wrong. This CDR3 is 16 amino acids long. Germline V gene lookup returns CDR1 DFQATT and CDR2 SNEGSKA (reference sequence). The CDR3 DNA sequence: TGCAGTGCCGCCCGGGTTCGGACGGGGATTCAGGAGACCCAGTACTTC. As protein: CSAARVRTGIQETQYF.

The genes are TRBV10-1 and TRBJ2-5; D is unclear. Germline V gives CDR1 WNHNN, CDR2 SYGVQD (reference sequence). The CDR3 sequence is 16 residues long. V lost 2 bases and J lost 1, with 14 bases in between. CDR3 in DNA: TGCGCCAGCAGTGAGGTTAGGTCACCGATCCAAGAGACCCAGTACTTC. It yields the protein CASSEVRSPIQETQYF.

V usage is TRBV28 and J usage is TRBJ1-2; weak D call: TRBD1 (5 bases). V was cut by 6 bases and J by 7 bases, with 21 bases left in between. The CDR3 runs to 15 residues. Per germline, CDR1 MDHEN and CDR2 SYDVKM. The CDR3 DNA reads as TGTGCCAGCAGGAGAGACGACCCCGGGGCTGGTGGCTACACCTTC. This gives the protein CASRRDDPGAGGYTF.

This clonotype was detected a few times. The chain recombines TRBV7-2 with TRBJ1-4; 9 bases line up with TRBD1. The CDR3 is made up of 14 amino acids. CDR1 SGHTA and CDR2 FQGNSA come from the germline V gene. J lost 7 bases, V lost 5 bases, and 5 bases had no gene match. The CDR3 here is CASSIDRGFEKLFF. The CDR3 DNA reads as TGTGCCAGCAGCATAGACAGGGGGTTTGAAAAACTGTTTTTT.

To note about this clonotype: An end of the junction does not agree with germline; a read error may underlie this. J is TRBJ2-3 and V is TRBV10-3; no reliable D call. CDR1 and CDR2 (germline): ENHRY, SYGVKD. The CDR3 extends over 14 amino acids. This chain's CDR3 is CAISALSRTDMQYF. CDR3 nucleotide sequence: TGTGCCATCAGTGCGTTGTCACGCACAGATATGCAGTATTTT.

The chain uses TRBV7-6 and TRBJ2-7; tentative D call: TRBD2 (6 bases). The CDR3 loop spans 14 amino acids. The V end was cut by 7 bases, the J end by 2 bases, with 15 bases between. Germline CDR1 SGHVS, CDR2 FNYEAQ. The CDR3 nucleotides are TGTGCCAGCACCATCATGGAGGGAACCTACGAGCAGTACTTC. Amino acid sequence: CASTIMEGTYEQYF.

The chain uses TRBV5-1 and TRBJ2-7, with 11 bases aligning to TRBD2. V gave up 0 bases and J gave up 0 bases; unmatched junction bases: 8. CDR1 and CDR2 from the germline V gene are SGHRS and YFSETQ. The CDR3 is made up of 18 amino acids. The CDR3 DNA is TGCGCCAGCAGCTTGGATCCCCCACTAGCGGGGGCCTCCTACGAGCAGTACTTC. As protein: CASSLDPPLAGASYEQYF.

The chain uses TRBV18 and TRBJ2-1; D is tentatively TRBD1 or TRBD2 (5 bases each). CDR1 is KGHSH and CDR2 is LQKENI in the germline V gene. The CDR3 has 12 amino acids. Trimming removed 8 bases from V and 5 bases from J, with 10 bases in between. Written as DNA, the CDR3 is TGTGCCAGCGAAGTGGGGGACAATGAGCAGTTCTTC. Translated: CASEVGDNEQFF. The full variable domain, in which reference TRBV18 and TRBJ2-1 provide the parts outside the CDR3, is NAGVMQNPRHLVRRRGQEARLRCSPMKGHSHVYWYRQLPEEGLKFMVYLQKENIIDESGMPKERFSAEFPKEGPSILRIQQVVRGDSAAYFCASEVGDNEQFFGPGTRLTVL.

The V call is TRBV28, the J call TRBJ1-1, with D unresolved. V was cut by 5 bases and J by 2 bases, with 12 bases left in between. This CDR3 has 14 amino acids. Germline CDR1 MDHEN, CDR2 SYDVKM. In DNA, the CDR3 is TGTGCCAGCAGTCGCCCCTCAACAAACACTGAAGCTTTCTTT. Encoded protein: CASSRPSTNTEAFF.